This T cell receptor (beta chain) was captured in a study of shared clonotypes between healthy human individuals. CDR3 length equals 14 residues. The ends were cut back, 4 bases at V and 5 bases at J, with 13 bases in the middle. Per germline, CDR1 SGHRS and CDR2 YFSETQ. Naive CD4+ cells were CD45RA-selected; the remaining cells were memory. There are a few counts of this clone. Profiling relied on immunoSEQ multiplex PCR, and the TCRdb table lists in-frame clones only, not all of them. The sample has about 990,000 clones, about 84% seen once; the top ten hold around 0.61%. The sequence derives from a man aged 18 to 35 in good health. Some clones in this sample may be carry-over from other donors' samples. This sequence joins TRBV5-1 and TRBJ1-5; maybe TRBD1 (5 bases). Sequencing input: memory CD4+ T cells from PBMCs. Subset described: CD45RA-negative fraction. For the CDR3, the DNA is TGCGCCAGCAGCCCCGGGACGGACGATCAGCCCCAGCATTTT. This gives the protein CASSPGTDDQPQHF.